The clone carrying this T cell receptor beta chain was seen more than once but under ten times. Its specificity is unknown. CDR1 and CDR2 from the germline V gene are MNHEY and SVGAGI. CDR3 length equals 14 residues. The V end was cut by 1 base, the J end by 3 bases, with 9 bases between. Cultured CD4+ T-cell DNA underwent Oncomine TCR Beta short-read sequencing. TCRdb redid the calling of the PCR reads with MiXCR, one entry per CDR3 protein. The sample carries some 4,000 distinct CDR3 sequences, 21% recorded once. The data were taken from a study of vaccination and CD4 T cells after COVID-19. Broader study findings: In convalescent patients, 304 of 307 vaccine-specific clones were spike mono-reactive. There were relatively few convalescent patients studied, and there were no early post-infection timepoints.

The treatment is: approximately 11-day PBMC culture with coronavirus spike peptide pools or control peptides (ViraFEST assay). Sequencing input: CD4+ T cells from blood, cultured in vitro. The rearrangement links TRBV6-5 to TRBJ2-5, with D tentatively TRBD2 (6 bases). This TCR came from a human donor who had recovered from COVID-19. DNA of the CDR3: TGTGCCAGCAGTTACTTTTCTAGCGAAGAGACCCAGTACTTC. Protein sequence: CASSYFSSEETQYF.